This passage covers 6 T cell receptor beta chains from one sample sequenced in a study of response to subunit inactivated influenza vaccine (dated by TCRdb to between 2017 and 2018). The library was produced with RT-PCR. Instrument on record: Illumina HiSeq 2500. In TCRdb, the public reads were trimmed at Q25 with fastp and aligned with MiXCR, with productive beta chains retained. One record per CDR3 amino acid sequence lists the most common genes and DNA. The sample table holds under 800,000 distinct CDR3 sequences, of which over 11% were seen once. Around 6.5% of the sample rests with the top ten. The sample in question was PBMCs from blood, obtained about 14 days before vaccination. The receptors stem from a man between 45 and 60 years old who received an inactivated influenza vaccine. Donor details come from another sample of the same person, matched by shared clones.

The genes are TRBV20-1 and TRBJ1-1, with no clear D. The germline V gene encodes CDR1 DFQATT and CDR2 SNEGSKA (reference sequence). Trimming pared 0 bases from V and 4 bases from J, leaving 21 bases between. This CDR3 has 17 residues. The CDR3 reads CSARDWASTGWVTEAFF. The DNA for the CDR3 is TGCAGTGCTAGAGATTGGGCAAGCACGGGGTGGGTCACTGAAGCTTTCTTT.

The chain has TRBV15 and TRBJ2-7; 9 nucleotides line up with TRBD1. The CDR3 contains 15 residues. CDR1 LNHNV and CDR2 YYDKDF come from the germline V gene (reference sequence). The J segment lost 4 bases and the V segment lost 2 bases, leaving 6 bases of the junction unmatched. CDR3 amino acids: CATSRPGQGWYEQYF. In DNA, the CDR3 is TGTGCCACCAGCAGACCGGGACAGGGCTGGTACGAGCAGTACTTC.

This clonotype appeared a few times. The chain joins TRBV20-1 to TRBJ2-1, with D unclear. CDR3 length: 14 residues. CDR1 DFQATT and CDR2 SNEGSKA come from the germline V gene (reference sequence). The V end was cut by 5 bases, the J end by 3 bases, with 14 bases between. CDR3 nucleotide sequence: TGCAGTGCTGGGATTCCGGGCCTCTACAATGAGCAGTTCTTC. Protein product: CSAGIPGLYNEQFF.

This clonotype was counted at least ten times. The V and J genes are TRBV19 and TRBJ2-5; 7 bases line up with TRBD2. Germline V lookup: CDR1 LNHDA, CDR2 SQIVND (reference sequence). V was pared by 5 bases and J by 3 bases, with 6 bases of the junction left unmatched. The CDR3 runs to 14 residues. The CDR3 bases are TGTGCCAGTAGTCTGCGGGGACTAAAAGAGACCCAGTACTTC. It is translated as CASSLRGLKETQYF.

In its sample, this clonotype was seen a few times. V usage is TRBV4-3 and J usage is TRBJ1-1; TRBD1 matches 7 bases. CDR1 is LGHNA, CDR2 YSLEER, per germline. The CDR3 runs to 13 residues. V lost 3 bases to trimming and J lost 3 bases; unmatched junction nucleotides: 1. This CDR3 reads CASSHTGDTEAFF. DNA for the CDR3: TGCGCCAGCAGCCATACAGGGGACACTGAAGCTTTCTTT.

This clonotype has a handful of counts. The J gene is TRBJ2-2, the V gene TRBV7-2; no reliable D call. The V gene's germline CDR1 is SGHTA and CDR2 FQGNSA. With 1 base removed from V and 5 bases from J, the gap between germline ends came to 11 bases. This CDR3 has 15 residues. The CDR3 DNA follows: TGTGCCAGCAGCTTAGATGCCCGGTGGACCGGGGAGCTGTTTTTT. It translates to CASSLDARWTGELFF. Based on the CDR3 plus reference TRBV7-2 and TRBJ2-2, the full variable domain is GAGVSQSPSNKVTEKGKDVELRCDPISGHTALYWYRQSLGQGLEFLIYFQGNSAPDKSGLPSDRFSAERTGGSVSTLTIQRTQQEDSAVYLCASSLDARWTGELFFGEGSRLTVL.